Presented here are 32 T cell receptor beta chains from one specimen sequenced in a study of control samples from healthy donors and cancer patients (dated by TCRdb to the early 2020s). Library generation was performed with the immunoSEQ multiplex PCR assay. TCRdb provides this immuneACCESS table in a form limited to in-frame rearrangements. Some clones are lacking; in checked studies, under half of them reflect an unresolved V gene, and why the rest are absent is not known. The sample data list 150,000 to 200,000 clones, and roughly 91% of these were observed just once. Approximately 1.5% of the sample lies in the top ten. Material for sequencing was blood. The receptors stem from a woman in her twenties or thirties in good health.

The chain is built from TRBV4-2 and TRBJ2-7, with D possibly TRBD2 on 5 matching bases. V was cut by 1 base and J by 2 bases, with 9 bases left in between. This CDR3 has 14 amino acids. CDR1 LGHNA and CDR2 YNFKEQ come from the germline V gene. CDR3 DNA: TGTGCCAGCAGCCAAGGTCCGGGAACCTACGAGCAGTACTTC. It codes for CASSQGPGTYEQYF.

As to this clone: One junction end does not reproduce the germline sequence, and a read error may be involved. The rearrangement links TRBV7-9 to TRBJ1-2; D call uncertain. CDR1 SEHNR and CDR2 FQNEAQ come from the germline V gene (reference sequence). The CDR3 runs to 13 residues. In DNA form, the CDR3 reads TGTGCCAGCAGCTTACGGGGAAACTATGACTACACCTTC. This codes for CASSLRGNYDYTF.

The chain links TRBV18 to TRBJ1-1; no reliable D call. Germline assignment: CDR1 KGHSH and CDR2 LQKENI. The ends were cut back, 1 base at V and 1 base at J, with 10 bases in the middle. The CDR3 runs to 15 residues. This chain's CDR3 is CASSPQSTENTEAFF. DNA of the CDR3: TGTGCCAGCTCACCACAGAGTACGGAGAACACTGAAGCTTTCTTT. The complete variable domain, with remaining parts taken from reference TRBV18 and TRBJ1-1, reads NAGVMQNPRHLVRRRGQEARLRCSPMKGHSHVYWYRQLPEEGLKFMVYLQKENIIDESGMPKERFSAEFPKEGPSILRIQQVVRGDSAAYFCASSPQSTENTEAFFGQGTRLTVV.

The chain is built from TRBV4-1 and TRBJ2-7, with a weak D call TRBD2 (6 bases). The CDR3 has 14 amino acids. The germline V and J ends were trimmed by 1 base and 4 bases, with 11 bases remaining between them. Germline V lookup: CDR1 MGHRA, CDR2 YSYEKL. As DNA, the CDR3 is TGCGCCAGCAGCCAAGGGGACTGGGCTTACGAGCAGTACTTC. Translating gives CASSQGDWAYEQYF.

The chain recombines TRBV4-3 with TRBJ2-7; tentative D call: TRBD1 (5 bases). This CDR3 spans 16 amino acids. CDR1 LGHNA and CDR2 YSLEER come from the germline V gene. Trimming removed 0 bases at V and 6 bases at J, with 18 bases between. The DNA for the CDR3 is TGCGCCAGCAGCCAAGATTCTGGGGCAGGGTGGAGCGAGCAGTACTTC. It encodes CASSQDSGAGWSEQYF.

The CDR3 bases are TGTGCCAGCAGCTTGGCAGGGGCGTATCAGCCCCAGCATTTT. Amino acid sequence: CASSLAGAYQPQHF. The chain has TRBV5-5 and TRBJ1-5; the D gene is possibly TRBD1 (6 bases). The V gene's germline CDR1 is SGHKS and CDR2 YYEKEE (reference sequence). V lost 0 bases, J lost 5 bases, and 9 bases lay in between. This CDR3 is 14 amino acids long.

Notes on this clone: Other DNA sequences from this sample encode an identical CDR3 as well. The chain carries TRBV5-1 and TRBJ2-1; unclear D gene. Germline V lookup: CDR1 SGHRS, CDR2 YFSETQ. Trimming removed 4 bases from V and 5 bases from J, with 4 bases in between. The CDR3 is 11 residues long. This CDR3 reads CASSPNNEQFF. CDR3 coding DNA: TGCGCCAGCAGCCCCAACAATGAGCAGTTCTTC. Combining the CDR3 with reference TRBV5-1 and TRBJ2-1 gives the whole variable domain KAGVTQTPRYLIKTRGQQVTLSCSPISGHRSVSWYQQTPGQGLQFLFEYFSETQRNKGNFPGRFSGRQFSNSRSEMNVSTLELGDSALYLCASSPNNEQFFGPGTRLTVL.

In its sample, this clone was seen once. The rearrangement joins TRBV12-3 or TRBV12-4 to TRBJ2-2; D is ambiguous. Trimming pared 5 bases from V and 4 bases from J, leaving 5 bases between. This CDR3 is 12 amino acids long. CDR3: CASSPTTGELFF. CDR3 DNA: TGTGCCAGCAGTCCGACCACCGGGGAGCTGTTTTTT.

The CDR3 region is CASSPDRGRLGANVLTF. Here the CDR3 DNA reads TGTGCCAGCAGTCCGGACAGGGGGCGCCTTGGGGCCAACGTCCTGACTTTC. The chain joins TRBV28 to TRBJ2-6; TRBD1 aligns across 11 bases. The CDR3 length is 17 residues. CDR1 and CDR2 from the germline V gene are MDHEN and SYDVKM. V gave up 5 bases and J gave up 3 bases; unmatched junction bases: 6.

The chain recombines TRBV5-1 with TRBJ2-5; tentative D call: TRBD2 (5 bases). The V end lost 1 base, the J end lost 4 bases, and 8 bases lay between the germline ends. The CDR3 is 13 amino acids. Germline assignment: CDR1 SGHRS and CDR2 YFSETQ. This chain's CDR3 is CASSLTGIETQYF. The CDR3 DNA sequence: TGCGCCAGCAGCTTGACGGGGATAGAGACCCAGTACTTC.

In the case of this clone: Mismatch with germline at one junction end may stem from a read error. The CDR3 region is CASSLAESYNEQFF. The CDR3 nucleotides are TGTGCCAGCAGCCTAGCGGAGTCCTACAATGAGCAGTTCTTC. This sequence joins TRBV7-8 and TRBJ2-1; 7 bases match TRBD2. CDR3 length equals 14 residues. Germline assignment: CDR1 SGHVS and CDR2 FQNEAQ.

The gene calls are TRBV19 and TRBJ1-4, with D perhaps TRBD1 (5 bases). This CDR3 spans 14 amino acids. Trimming took off 4 bases at V and 3 bases at J, with 9 bases between the two ends. The germline CDR1 and CDR2 sequences are LNHDA and SQIVND (reference sequence). The CDR3 protein is CASSTQGPNEKLFF. The CDR3 nucleotides read TGTGCCAGTAGTACTCAGGGACCTAATGAAAAACTGTTTTTT.

The V gene is TRBV3-1 (or the pseudogene TRBV3-2), the J gene TRBJ1-6; D may be TRBD1 (5 bases). From germline, CDR1 is LGHDT and CDR2 YNNKEL (reference sequence). The CDR3 length is 14 residues. Trimming stripped 2 bases from V and 5 bases from J, with 7 bases between. CDR3 loop: CASSQPQDNSPLHF. The CDR3 DNA sequence: TGTGCCAGCAGCCAACCACAGGATAATTCACCCCTCCACTTT.

J is TRBJ1-5 and V is TRBV2, with no clear D. The CDR3 loop spans 15 amino acids. The germline V gene encodes CDR1 SNHLY and CDR2 FYNNEI. V gave up 3 bases and J gave up 2 bases, with 11 bases separating them. The CDR3 reads CASSDEGVGNQPQHF. The CDR3 nucleotides are TGTGCCAGCAGTGATGAGGGAGTGGGCAATCAGCCCCAGCATTTT. The complete variable domain, with remaining parts taken from reference TRBV2 and TRBJ1-5, reads EPEVTQTPSHQVTQMGQEVILRCVPISNHLYFYWYRQILGQKVEFLVSFYNNEISEKSEIFDDQFSVERPDGSNFTLKIRSTKLEDSAMYFCASSDEGVGNQPQHFGDGTRLSIL.

The CDR3 DNA reads TGTGCCAGCAGTTACTCGGTTTACAGCACAGATACGCAGTATTTT. Translation: CASSYSVYSTDTQYF. V is TRBV6-6 and J is TRBJ2-3; D uncertain. Germline assignment: CDR1 MNHNY and CDR2 SVGAGI (reference sequence). V lost 0 bases and J lost 0, with 7 bases in between. This CDR3 contains 15 residues.

The gene calls are TRBV3-1 (or the pseudogene TRBV3-2) and TRBJ2-5; TRBD2 matches at 14 bases. Looked up from germline, CDR1 is LGHDT and CDR2 is YNNKEL (reference sequence). The length of the CDR3 is 16 residues. V gave up 4 bases and J gave up 2 bases; unmatched junction bases: 3. The CDR3 nucleotides are TGTGCCAGCAGCCGGACTAGCGGGGGGCTTCAAGAGACCCAGTACTTC. It is translated as CASSRTSGGLQETQYF.

V usage is TRBV11-2 and J usage is TRBJ2-4; D might be TRBD1 (6 bases). Germline loops: CDR1 SGHAT, CDR2 FQNNGV. Trimming took 6 bases from V and 0 from J, leaving 12 bases between them. This CDR3 spans 15 amino acids. The CDR3 region is CASRSRGLAKNIQYF. The CDR3 DNA is TGTGCCAGCAGGAGCAGGGGCTTAGCCAAAAACATTCAGTACTTC.

The chain carries TRBV29-1 and TRBJ1-1; no definite D call. The CDR3 spans 11 residues. Germline lookup yields CDR1 SQVTM and CDR2 ANQGSEA. V was cut by 2 bases and J by 5 bases, with 6 bases left in between. CDR3 protein: CSVESLTEAFF. CDR3 DNA: TGCAGCGTTGAATCGTTGACTGAAGCTTTCTTT.

V usage is TRBV5-1 and J usage is TRBJ1-1; D gene ambiguous. In germline, CDR1 is SGHRS, CDR2 YFSETQ. The CDR3 runs 15 residues. V gave up 1 base and J gave up 3 bases, with 13 bases separating them. The CDR3 nucleotides read TGCGCCAGCAGCTTGATGCCTGCGGGAGACACTGAAGCTTTCTTT. This gives the protein CASSLMPAGDTEAFF. Combining the CDR3 with reference TRBV5-1 and TRBJ1-1 gives the whole variable domain KAGVTQTPRYLIKTRGQQVTLSCSPISGHRSVSWYQQTPGQGLQFLFEYFSETQRNKGNFPGRFSGRQFSNSRSEMNVSTLELGDSALYLCASSLMPAGDTEAFFGQGTRLTVV.

The chain couples TRBV29-1 to TRBJ2-7, with D tentatively TRBD1 (5 bases). V was shortened by 1 base and J by 2 bases, with 12 bases between the two germline ends. Per germline, CDR1 SQVTM and CDR2 ANQGSEA. There are 14 residues in the CDR3. The CDR3 nucleotides are TGCAGCGTTGAAGCCCGGACACAACCCTACGAGCAGTACTTC. Translation: CSVEARTQPYEQYF.

The chain carries TRBV11-1 and TRBJ2-1; the match to TRBD2 covers 10 bases. Losses at the gene ends were 5 bases for V and 7 bases for J; bases not matched to a gene: 11. The CDR3 is 16 amino acids. Germline assignment: CDR1 SGHAT and CDR2 FQDESV (reference sequence). This chain's CDR3 is CASSLLLAGSVNEQFF. In nucleotides, the CDR3 is TGTGCCAGCAGCCTCTTACTAGCGGGATCTGTAAATGAGCAGTTCTTC.

The chain carries TRBV5-1 and TRBJ2-2; D unresolved. This CDR3 is 12 amino acids long. The V gene lost 0 bases and the J gene lost 6 bases, with 3 bases spanning the gap. From germline, CDR1 is SGHRS and CDR2 YFSETQ. CDR3 sequence reads: CASSLAAGELFF. CDR3 sequence (DNA): TGCGCCAGCAGCTTGGCGGCCGGGGAGCTGTTTTTT.

The chain has TRBV5-1 and TRBJ2-5; D not resolved. V lost 0 bases and J lost 4, with 10 bases in between. The CDR3 spans 14 residues. Germline CDR1 is SGHRS and CDR2 is YFSETQ. Here the CDR3 reads CASSLVRHIETQYF. For the CDR3, the DNA is TGCGCCAGCAGCTTGGTTCGGCATATAGAGACCCAGTACTTC.

The chain recombines TRBV11-2 with TRBJ2-2, with D perhaps being TRBD1 or TRBD2 (5 bases each). CDR1 and CDR2 (germline): SGHAT, FQNNGV. The CDR3 is made up of 15 amino acids. Trimming took off 6 bases at V and 1 base at J, with 12 bases between the two ends. This CDR3 reads CASRLTGRNTGELFF. The CDR3 bases are TGTGCCAGCAGACTGACGGGACGGAACACCGGGGAGCTGTTTTTT.

The V and J genes are TRBV19 and TRBJ2-3; 11 bases are a match to TRBD1. CDR3 length: 15 residues. CDR1 LNHDA and CDR2 SQIVND come from the germline V gene (reference sequence). Trimming at V came to 3 bases and at J to 3 bases, leaving 2 bases not matched to a gene. The chain's CDR3 is CASSMGQGVTDTQYF. The CDR3 coding sequence is TGTGCCAGTAGTATGGGACAGGGGGTTACAGATACGCAGTATTTT.

The count of this clone is one. DNA of the CDR3: TGTGCCAGCAGTAAGACAGCAGCGCTCACTGAAGCTTTCTTT. This sequence encodes CASSKTAALTEAFF. The rearrangement joins TRBV27 to TRBJ1-1; TRBD1 is a possible D gene (5 bases). In germline, CDR1 is MNHEY, CDR2 SMNVEV (reference sequence). Trimming shortened V by 5 bases and J by 4 bases, and 14 bases separated the two germline ends. The CDR3 is made up of 14 amino acids.

The rearrangement joins TRBV6-2 or TRBV6-3 to TRBJ2-7; 8 nucleotides align to TRBD1. The CDR3 runs to 15 residues. CDR1 is MNHEY and CDR2 is SVGEGT in the germline V gene. V shed 6 bases, J shed 2 bases, and the junction held 9 bases outside the gene matches. CDR3 DNA sequence: TGTGCCAGCAGCCTCACCGGACAGGGCCCCTACGAGCAGTACTTC. As protein: CASSLTGQGPYEQYF.

Notes on this clone: Other nucleotide sequences in the sample specify the same CDR3. CDR3 nucleotide sequence: TGTGCCAGCAGCCCCCGACTAGCTGGTAGCACAGATACGCAGTATTTT. This encodes CASSPRLAGSTDTQYF. The J gene is TRBJ2-3, the V gene TRBV13, with TRBD2 identical over 7 bases. This CDR3 has 16 amino acids. V shed 5 bases, J shed 0 bases, and the junction held 8 bases outside the gene matches. The germline gives CDR1 PRHDT, CDR2 FYEKMQ (reference sequence).

This chain joins TRBV10-3 and TRBJ2-1; 8 positions match TRBD1. With 4 bases clipped from V and 3 bases from J, the junction kept 2 bases outside the gene matches. Germline V gives CDR1 ENHRY, CDR2 SYGVKD. This CDR3 is built from 14 residues. CDR3 nucleotide sequence: TGTGCCATCAGTGGGACAGGGAGCTACAATGAGCAGTTCTTC. Residues: CAISGTGSYNEQFF.

The V and J genes are TRBV7-3 and TRBJ2-1; 15 positions match TRBD2. This CDR3 spans 16 amino acids. Germline CDR1 reads SGHTA; CDR2 reads FQGTGA. Unmatched junction bases numbered 1, after V lost 5 bases and J lost 2 bases. The DNA of the CDR3 is TGTGCCAGCAGCCGGACTAGCGGGGGGGCCTACAATGAGCAGTTCTTC. Protein sequence: CASSRTSGGAYNEQFF.

This clone was recorded a few times. The J gene is TRBJ1-1, the V gene TRBV11-2; possibly TRBD1 for D (5 bases). The CDR3 sequence is 15 residues long. Trimming removed 1 base from V and 4 bases from J, with 13 bases in between. Germline V gene lookup returns CDR1 SGHAT and CDR2 FQNNGV. In DNA, the CDR3 is TGTGCCAGCAGCTTAGTGGTCGGGGGGAGCACTGAAGCTTTCTTT. It is translated as CASSLVVGGSTEAFF.

J is TRBJ1-6 and V is TRBV7-8, with 9 bases identical to TRBD1. CDR3 length: 15 residues. The germline CDR1 and CDR2 sequences are SGHVS and FQNEAQ. V lost 4 bases to trimming and J lost 6 bases; unmatched junction nucleotides: 4. The CDR3 DNA reads as TGTGCCAGCAGCTCGCGACAGGGGGGTAATTCACCCCTCCACTTT. It yields the protein CASSSRQGGNSPLHF.